The 15 T cell receptor beta chains reported below all come from one sample, sequenced in a study of vaccination and CD4 T cells after COVID-19. The antigens these receptors bind are not known. Indicated treatment: roughly ten-day PBMC culture with coronavirus spike peptide pools or control peptides (ViraFEST assay). Researchers used the Oncomine TCR Beta short-read assay to sequence DNA from cultured CD4+ T cells. In TCRdb, the PCR reads were re-called with MiXCR into one record per CDR3 protein. The sample comprises about 16,000 distinct CDR3 sequences, around 50% of which are singletons, and around 19% rests with the top ten. The sample here was CD4+ T cells from blood, cultured in vitro, taken before SARS-CoV-2 vaccination. These receptors came from a human donor who had recovered from COVID-19.

This clonotype was counted only a few times. This chain connects TRBV19 to TRBJ1-5; 7 bases agree with TRBD1. CDR1 is LNHDA and CDR2 is SQIVND in the germline V gene (reference sequence). CDR3 length: 14 residues. The V and J ends lost 5 bases and 4 bases, in that order; junction bases with no gene match: 5. The CDR3 region is CASSPGTVNQPQHF. The CDR3 DNA reads as TGTGCCAGTAGTCCGGGGACAGTAAATCAGCCCCAGCATTTT.

The J gene is TRBJ1-2, the V gene TRBV19, with D maybe TRBD1 (6 bases). CDR3 length: 13 residues. Germline CDR1 is LNHDA and CDR2 is SQIVND (reference sequence). V lost 10 bases to trimming and J lost 1 base, with 13 bases between them. CDR3 bases: TGTGCCACTAGACAGGAATTTAACTATGGCTACACCTTC. Translation gives CATRQEFNYGYTF.

The V and J genes are TRBV20-1 and TRBJ2-5; tentatively, D is TRBD1 or TRBD2 (5 bases each). V was shortened by 3 bases and J by 2 bases, with 13 bases between the two germline ends. The CDR3 spans 14 residues. Per germline, CDR1 DFQATT and CDR2 SNEGSKA (reference sequence). CDR3 residues: CSASRELPQETQYF. The CDR3 region has the DNA TGCAGTGCTAGCAGGGAGTTACCTCAAGAGACCCAGTACTTC.

The rearrangement links TRBV19 to TRBJ2-7; D unresolved. Germline-derived CDR1 and CDR2 are LNHDA and SQIVND (reference sequence). The V and J ends lost 1 base and 1 base respectively, with 5 bases between them. This CDR3 is 13 amino acids long. In DNA form, the CDR3 reads TGTGCCAGTAGTATAGGCCGTTCCTACGAGCAGTACTTC. This gives the protein CASSIGRSYEQYF.

The gene calls are TRBV19 and TRBJ1-5; no firm D call. CDR1 LNHDA and CDR2 SQIVND come from the germline V gene (reference sequence). The V gene lost 8 bases and the J gene lost 5 bases, with 16 bases spanning the gap. This CDR3 spans 14 amino acids. The CDR3 DNA reads as TGTGCCAGTGGCGGACTTCTGGTCGATCAGCCCCAGCATTTT. This gives the protein CASGGLLVDQPQHF.

The chain recombines TRBV29-1 with TRBJ2-7; 7 bases agree with TRBD2. The CDR3 extends over 11 amino acids. Looked up from germline, CDR1 is SQVTM and CDR2 is ANQGSEA. The V segment lost 8 bases and the J segment 5 bases; nucleotides outside the gene matches: 6. The DNA of the CDR3 is TGCAGCTTCCGGGAGGTGGACGAGCAGTACTTC. Translating gives CSFREVDEQYF.

The chain combines TRBV7-9 with TRBJ2-5, with 16 bases that match TRBD2. From germline, CDR1 is SEHNR and CDR2 FQNEAQ (reference sequence). The CDR3 length is 16 residues. V shed 4 bases and J 5 bases; nucleotides not matched to a gene: 4. CDR3 residues: CASSSGLAGGMETQYF. For the CDR3, the DNA is TGTGCCAGCAGCTCGGGACTAGCGGGAGGGATGGAGACCCAGTACTTC.

The table lists this clonotype with a few counts. This chain uses TRBV20-1 with TRBJ1-5; D is undetermined. Trimming shortened V by 6 bases and J by 4 bases, and 16 bases separated the two germline ends. Germline CDR1 is DFQATT and CDR2 is SNEGSKA (reference sequence). CDR3 length: 14 residues. CDR3 sequence (DNA): TGCAGTGCCCCGGCGCCCGGTTTTAATCAGCCCCAGCATTTT. It is translated as CSAPAPGFNQPQHF.

This clonotype came up a few times. CDR3 coding DNA: TGTGCCAGCAGCTTAGGTATTAAAGAGACCCAGTACTTC. Encoded protein: CASSLGIKETQYF. This sequence joins TRBV7-7 and TRBJ2-5; D unresolved. Germline values: CDR1 SSHAT, CDR2 FNYEAQ (reference sequence). The ends were cut back, 1 base at V and 3 bases at J, with 6 bases in the middle. This CDR3 has 13 residues. Full variable domain (rest looked up from reference TRBV7-7 and TRBJ2-5): GAGVSQSPRYKVTKRGQDVTLRCDPISSHATLYWYQQALGQGPEFLTYFNYEAQPDKSGLPSDRFSAERPEGSISTLTIQRTEQRDSAMYRCASSLGIKETQYFGPGTRLLVL.

The chain combines TRBV2 with TRBJ2-2, with TRBD2 identical over 7 bases. V trimming: 3 bases; J trimming: 5 bases; junction bases outside the gene matches: 6. The germline V gene encodes CDR1 SNHLY and CDR2 FYNNEI. This CDR3 spans 15 amino acids. CDR3 residues: CASSDQAGVTGELFF. The CDR3 nucleotides read TGTGCCAGCAGTGATCAGGCGGGAGTTACCGGGGAGCTGTTTTTT.

This rearrangement joins TRBV19 to TRBJ2-5; D is unresolved. Trimming shortened V by 3 bases and J by 1 base, and 3 bases separated the two germline ends. Germline loops: CDR1 LNHDA, CDR2 SQIVND (reference sequence). The CDR3 spans 12 residues. CDR3: CASSMSQETQYF. The CDR3 bases are TGTGCCAGTAGTATGTCCCAAGAGACCCAGTACTTC.

This clonotype was seen a handful of times. The chain carries TRBV30 and TRBJ1-5, with a weak D call TRBD1 (5 bases). Germline V CDR1 and CDR2: GTSNPN, SVGIG (reference sequence). The CDR3 extends over 15 amino acids. Trimming pared 3 bases from V and 6 bases from J, leaving 18 bases between. The CDR3 loop is CAWRPPGGLSQPQHF. In DNA, the CDR3 is TGTGCCTGGAGGCCCCCCGGGGGGTTAAGTCAGCCCCAGCATTTT.

This chain links TRBV11-2 with TRBJ2-7, with TRBD2 matching over 12 bases. Trimming took 5 bases from V and 3 from J; bases not matched to a gene: 5. Looked up from germline, CDR1 is SGHAT and CDR2 is FQNNGV. The CDR3 has 15 amino acids. The CDR3 is CASSPRGLAGYEQYF. The DNA for the CDR3 is TGTGCCAGCAGCCCCAGGGGACTAGCGGGCTACGAGCAGTACTTC.

The rearrangement uses TRBV6-5 and TRBJ2-5; D possibly uses TRBD1 or TRBD2 (5 bases each). CDR1 and CDR2 (germline): MNHEY, SVGAGI. The CDR3 runs 13 residues. Trimming stripped 2 bases from V and 5 bases from J, with 9 bases between. CDR3 sequence: CASSYAREETQYF. DNA for the CDR3: TGTGCCAGCAGTTACGCCAGGGAGGAGACCCAGTACTTC.

This clonotype was seen only a few times. The chain links TRBV6-1 to TRBJ2-5; D is undetermined. Germline-derived CDR1 and CDR2 are MNHNS and SASEGT. Trimming took off 5 bases at V and 5 bases at J, with 12 bases between the two ends. This CDR3 has 13 amino acids. CDR3: CASSRAARETQYF. The DNA for the CDR3 is TGTGCCAGCAGTCGGGCTGCTCGGGAGACCCAGTACTTC.